The following is a TCR beta chain sequence with its context. The antigen is not known. Germline CDR1 reads MGHDK; CDR2 reads SYGVNS. This CDR3 is built from 13 residues. V was pared by 4 bases and J by 8 bases, with 14 bases between. The data stem from a study of cytotoxic CD8 clonotypes in ibrutinib-treated CLL. Study background: Responses comprised around 24 partial and 2 complete; at median around 70 months, roughly 15 remained remitted and roughly twelve progressed.

Study-wide results and caveats: Higher clonality was seen at ibrutinib response and a return toward baseline at progression. Investigators sampled sustained-remission and progressing patients at differing times.

The table came from immunoSEQ multiplex PCR; TCRdb's copy has only in-frame clones and leaves some out. Of 55,000 to 85,000 clones detected, approximately 90% appear once; the ten largest clones hold just over 3%. The V gene is TRBV25-1, the J gene TRBJ1-2, with a possible D match to TRBD1 (6 bases). The sequence was collected from a human donor with chronic lymphocytic leukemia. The input for sequencing was PBMCs, taken after 12 months of ibrutinib treatment. CDR3: CASSGTGTRGYTF. The DNA of the CDR3 is TGTGCCAGCAGTGGAACAGGGACGCGGGGCTACACCTTC.